One and the same sample provided the 20 T cell receptor beta chains below, sequenced in a study of T-cell reconstitution after alpha-beta-depleted transplantation in children. Study-level results: Newly generated T cells supplied most T-cell counts and diversity one year post-transplant.

The antigens for these receptors are not known. Unique molecular identifiers were incorporated during preparation of the TCRbeta library. MiXCR, applied by TCRdb to the PCR reads, yields one record per CDR3 protein. Among 330,000 or so distinct CDR3 sequences, 7.5% to 9% were seen once, and the ten largest hold over 7.5%. The sequenced sample was peripheral blood, obtained 360 days after TCRalphabeta/CD19-depleted stem cell transplant. The receptors derive from a female patient under 10 years old who had a stem cell transplant for Fanconi anemia, so the T cells may come from the graft donor.

This clonotype has only a few counts. The chain employs TRBV28 and TRBJ2-7, with TRBD1 matching 7 bases. V lost 5 bases and J lost 0; bases outside the gene matches: 4. The CDR3 is 14 residues long. Germline V lookup: CDR1 MDHEN, CDR2 SYDVKM. The CDR3 is CASSHAGGSYEQYV. The CDR3 DNA reads TGTGCCAGCAGTCATGCAGGGGGCTCCTACGAGCAGTACGTC.

The genes are TRBV2 and TRBJ1-5; D remains ambiguous. The CDR3 is 14 amino acids. The V gene lost 6 bases and the J gene lost 3 bases, with 12 bases spanning the gap. Germline CDR1 and CDR2: SNHLY and FYNNEI. CDR3 sequence reads: CASRDSGPNQPQHF. In DNA, the CDR3 is TGTGCCAGCAGGGACTCCGGGCCCAATCAGCCCCAGCATTTT.

This clonotype appeared many times. The J gene is TRBJ2-2, the V gene TRBV5-1, with 11 nucleotides matching TRBD2. The germline V gene encodes CDR1 SGHRS and CDR2 YFSETQ. With V trimmed by 5 bases and J by 4 bases, 4 bases remained unmatched. The CDR3 is 15 amino acids. The CDR3 nucleotides are TGCGCCAGCAGACTAGCGGGAGCCCCCACCGGGGAGCTGTTTTTT. Its protein product is CASRLAGAPTGELFF.

The table lists this clonotype with many counts. The V gene is TRBV3-1, the J gene TRBJ2-3; unclear D gene. The CDR3 contains 15 residues. Germline loops: CDR1 LGHDT, CDR2 YNNKEL (reference sequence). The ends were cut back, 1 base at V and 4 bases at J, with 12 bases in the middle. The CDR3 nucleotides are TGTGCCAGCAGCCAAGTTGGGGTTCAGGCAGATACGCAGTATTTT. It translates to CASSQVGVQADTQYF.

The chain combines TRBV2 with TRBJ1-4; 8 bases line up with TRBD1. The germline CDR1 and CDR2 sequences are SNHLY and FYNNEI. V lost 5 bases to trimming and J lost 9 bases; unmatched junction nucleotides: 5. The CDR3 contains 13 residues. CDR3 amino acids: CASSTGGSQKLFF. CDR3 nucleotides: TGTGCCAGCAGTACAGGGGGAAGTCAAAAACTGTTTTTT. The full variable domain, with the rest looked up from reference TRBV2 and TRBJ1-4, is EPEVTQTPSHQVTQMGQEVILRCVPISNHLYFYWYRQILGQKVEFLVSFYNNEISEKSEIFDDQFSVERPDGSNFTLKIRSTKLEDSAMYFCASSTGGSQKLFFGSGTQLSVL.

At least ten counts were recorded for this clonotype. The chain employs TRBV7-3 and TRBJ2-1, with 7 bases lining up with TRBD2. V gave up 1 base and J gave up 9 bases; unmatched junction bases: 3. This CDR3 comprises 13 residues. Germline V gives CDR1 SGHTA, CDR2 FQGTGA. CDR3 residues: CASSLMGGGEQFF. Written as DNA, the CDR3 is TGTGCCAGCAGCTTAATGGGGGGGGGTGAGCAGTTCTTC. Combining the CDR3 with reference TRBV7-3 and TRBJ2-1 gives the whole variable domain GAGVSQTPSNKVTEKGKYVELRCDPISGHTALYWYRQSLGQGPEFLIYFQGTGAADDSGLPNDRFFAVRPEGSVSTLKIQRTERGDSAVYLCASSLMGGGEQFFGPGTRLTVL.

The chain links TRBV11-2 to TRBJ1-5; 7 bases are a match to TRBD1. With V trimmed by 5 bases and J by 5 bases, 3 bases remained unmatched. The CDR3 extends over 13 amino acids. Germline values: CDR1 SGHAT, CDR2 FQNNGV. DNA for the CDR3: TGTGCCAGCAGCCCGACAGGGCATCAGCCCCAGCATTTT. This translates into CASSPTGHQPQHF.

This clonotype was picked up a small number of times. The chain has TRBV5-1 and TRBJ2-3; TRBD2 aligns across 7 bases. The V gene end was trimmed by 4 bases and the J gene end by 5 bases; junction bases not matched to a gene: 7. In germline, CDR1 is SGHRS, CDR2 YFSETQ. The CDR3 spans 14 residues. The CDR3 is CASSRIKRGDTQYF. As DNA, the CDR3 is TGCGCCAGCAGCCGGATCAAGCGGGGAGATACGCAGTATTTT.

In its sample, this clonotype was seen many times. This sequence joins TRBV20-1 and TRBJ1-4; D ambiguous. Trimming pared 0 bases from V and 4 bases from J, leaving 9 bases between. Germline V lookup: CDR1 DFQATT, CDR2 SNEGSKA (reference sequence). This CDR3 spans 14 amino acids. CDR3 in amino acids: CSARDSRNNEKLFF. The CDR3 DNA reads as TGCAGTGCTAGAGATTCCAGAAATAATGAAAAACTGTTTTTT.

The J gene is TRBJ2-5, the V gene TRBV10-2, with 11 bases aligning to TRBD2. J gave up 4 bases and V 3 bases, and 10 bases lay outside the gene matches. CDR3 length: 17 amino acids. Germline loops: CDR1 WSHSY, CDR2 SAAADI. DNA of the CDR3: TGCGCCAGCAGTGATCTAGCGGGGGGCTTAGGAAGAGAGACCCAGTACTTC. Translating gives CASSDLAGGLGRETQYF.

Many counts were recorded for this clonotype. This chain uses TRBV5-1 with TRBJ2-7, with D perhaps TRBD2 (5 bases). This CDR3 is 15 amino acids long. Trimming removed 1 base from V and 0 bases from J, with 11 bases in between. CDR1 SGHRS and CDR2 YFSETQ come from the germline V gene. CDR3 region: CASSLFPGSSYEQYF. CDR3 nucleotides: TGCGCCAGCAGCTTGTTTCCGGGGAGCTCCTACGAGCAGTACTTC.

V usage is TRBV7-9 and J usage is TRBJ2-7; possible D gene TRBD2, 6 bases. Germline-derived CDR1 and CDR2 are SEHNR and FQNEAQ (reference sequence). There are 13 residues in the CDR3. Trimming left V 4 bases short and J 5 bases short, with 12 bases between. The CDR3, as DNA: TGTGCCAGCAGCTGGCGGGGTCCGGACGAGCAGTACTTC. Encoded protein: CASSWRGPDEQYF.

This clonotype was seen ten or more times. The chain employs TRBV5-1 and TRBJ1-1; no firm D call. CDR1 is SGHRS and CDR2 is YFSETQ in the germline V gene. The CDR3 has 14 residues. V shed 1 base and J shed 1 base, with 8 bases lying between them. CDR3 sequence reads: CASSLNWGNTEAFF. The CDR3 coding sequence is TGCGCCAGCAGCTTGAACTGGGGGAACACTGAAGCTTTCTTT.

This clonotype was seen repeatedly, ten times or more. The chain is built from TRBV27 and TRBJ2-7; 13 bases are a match to TRBD2. Trimming at V came to 3 bases and at J to 4 bases, leaving 9 bases not matched to a gene. CDR3 length: 17 amino acids. Per the germline V gene, CDR1 is MNHEY and CDR2 is SMNVEV (reference sequence). CDR3 protein: CASSFGWTSGSLYEQYF. As DNA, the CDR3 is TGTGCCAGCAGTTTCGGCTGGACTAGCGGGAGTCTTTACGAGCAGTACTTC.

The rearrangement links TRBV20-1 to TRBJ2-3; D unclear. The germline gives CDR1 DFQATT, CDR2 SNEGSKA (reference sequence). The length of the CDR3 is 15 residues. The V gene lost 1 base and the J gene lost 2 bases, with 13 bases spanning the gap. The CDR3 is CSARAPIGVTDTQYF. In DNA form, the CDR3 reads TGCAGTGCTAGAGCCCCCATAGGTGTCACAGATACGCAGTATTTT.

This clonotype has just a few counts. V is TRBV9 and J is TRBJ2-6; 12 nucleotides match TRBD2. CDR3 length: 19 residues. Trimming at V came to 1 base and at J to 0 bases, leaving 5 bases not matched to a gene. Per germline, CDR1 SGDLS and CDR2 YYNGEE. The CDR3, as DNA: TGTGCCAGCAGCGTACTAGCGGGGGGGTGGCTCTCTGGGGCCAACGTCCTGACTTTC. This codes for CASSVLAGGWLSGANVLTF.

This clonotype was observed a handful of times. This chain links TRBV7-2 with TRBJ1-1; unclear D gene. Germline CDR1 SGHTA, CDR2 FQGNSA. There are 15 residues in the CDR3. Trimming removed 0 bases at V and 0 bases at J, with 8 bases between. For the CDR3, the DNA is TGTGCCAGCAGCTTAGCGGTGACCGTGAACACTGAAGCTTTCTTT. It specifies CASSLAVTVNTEAFF.

A note on this clonotype: A much larger clone lies one base from this, so it may be a read error. This likely comes from a read error, as the CDR3 has no conserved phenylalanine or tryptophan at its end. The chain recombines TRBV6-5 with TRBJ1-1, with TRBD1 identical over 8 bases. The CDR3 loop spans 12 amino acids. Germline-derived CDR1 and CDR2 are MNHEY and SVGAGI. J was trimmed by 4 bases and V by 6 bases; bases with no gene match: 1. DNA of the CDR3: TGTGCCAGCAGAACAGGGGGCACTGAAGCTTTCTTA. Translating gives CASRTGGTEAFL.

In its sample, this clonotype was seen many times. The genes are TRBV12-3 or TRBV12-4 and TRBJ2-1; no clear D gene. This CDR3 is built from 11 residues. The germline V and J ends were trimmed by 1 base and 11 bases, with 6 bases remaining between them. The CDR3 sequence: CASSLGEKQFF. The CDR3 DNA sequence: TGTGCCAGCAGTTTAGGAGAAAAGCAGTTCTTC.

The rearrangement joins TRBV23-1 to TRBJ2-3; D is undetermined. TRBV23-1 is marked as an open reading frame, function uncertain. Trimming pared 2 bases from V and 1 base from J, leaving 13 bases between. The CDR3 runs 16 residues. CDR3 sequence (DNA): TGCGCCAGCAGTCAAGAGGAGCCAGTATGCACAGATACGCAGTATTTT. Translated, it gives CASSQEEPVCTDTQYF.